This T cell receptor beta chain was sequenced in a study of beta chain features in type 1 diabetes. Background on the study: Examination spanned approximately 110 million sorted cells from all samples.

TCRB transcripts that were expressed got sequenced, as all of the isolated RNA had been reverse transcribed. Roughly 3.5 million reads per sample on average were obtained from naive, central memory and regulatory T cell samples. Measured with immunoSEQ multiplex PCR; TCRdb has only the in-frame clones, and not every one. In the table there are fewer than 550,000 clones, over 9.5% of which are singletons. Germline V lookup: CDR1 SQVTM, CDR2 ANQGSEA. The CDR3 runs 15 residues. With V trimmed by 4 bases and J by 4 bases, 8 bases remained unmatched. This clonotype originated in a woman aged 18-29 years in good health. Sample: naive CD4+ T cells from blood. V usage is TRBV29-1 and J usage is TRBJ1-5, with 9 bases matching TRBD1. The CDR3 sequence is CSVAWTGDRNQPQHF. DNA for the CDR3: TGCAGCGTTGCCTGGACAGGGGATCGAAATCAGCCCCAGCATTTT.